Listed below are T cell receptor beta chains from one sample, sequenced in a study of cytomegalovirus exposure and HLA in healthy donors. Libraries were prepared by immunoSEQ multiplex PCR; TCRdb keeps only in-frame clonotypes and omits some of them. The sample lists about 130,000 clones, approximately 80% occurring once. The source material was PBMCs. Receptors originate from a male donor in good health and CMV-seronegative. Each CDR3 is given with its conserved first and last residue. A D gene is named only where the DNA matches it firmly. Only part of the rows carry a size: once, few, many, or a class if the clone is expanded.

few	NA	TRBJ2-3	TRBV10-2	TGCGCCAGCAGCTCTACGGCAGATACGCAGTATTTT	CASSSTADTQYF
NA	NA	TRBJ1-1	TRBV6-5	TGTGCCAGCAGTTTTAGAGGCACTGAAGCTTTCTTT	CASSFRGTEAFF
NA	TRBD1	TRBJ1-2	TRBV5-4	TGTGCCAGCAGCAACGGACAGGGGGATGGCTACACCTTC	CASSNGQGDGYTF
NA	TRBD2	TRBJ2-1	TRBV6-4	TGTGCCAGCAGTGCTAGCGGGGGTACCTACAATGAGCAGTTCTTC	CASSASGGTYNEQFF
NA	NA	TRBJ2-7	TRBV15	TGTGCCACCAGCAGAGATCCAGGGGCGACCTACGAGCAGTACTTC	CATSRDPGATYEQYF
NA	TRBD2	TRBJ2-3	TRBV6-4	TGTGCCAGCAGTGAAGTCGGCGGGGGTGGAGATACGCAGTATTTT	CASSEVGGGGDTQYF
NA	NA	TRBJ2-7	TRBV6-5	TGTGCCAGCAGCCTAGAGTGGGGAGGCGAGCAGTACTTC	CASSLEWGGEQYF
few	NA	TRBJ1-2	TRBV15	TGTGCCACCAGCAGAGACAGGGCTGGCACTAACTATGGCTACACCTTC	CATSRDRAGTNYGYTF
NA	NA	TRBJ2-7	TRBV7-9	TGTTCCAGCAGCTTATTCCACAGTCCAACCTACGAGCAGTACTTC	CSSSLFHSPTYEQYF
NA	NA	TRBJ1-2	TRBV6-1	TGTGCCAGCAGTGACGCGCTAGGCGGCTATGGCTACACCTTC	CASSDALGGYGYTF
NA	TRBD2	TRBJ2-3	TRBV27	TGTGCCAGCAGTTATCTGGCGGGAGGGCCGGATACGCAGTATTTT	CASSYLAGGPDTQYF
NA	TRBD1	TRBJ2-3	TRBV27	TGTGCCAGCAGTCCCCGGGACAGGGCAACAGATACGCAGTATTTT	CASSPRDRATDTQYF
once	NA	TRBJ2-2	TRBV14	TGTGCCAGCAGCCACGGGGTAGCCGTCAACACCGGGGAGCTGTTTTTT	CASSHGVAVNTGELFF
NA	TRBD1	TRBJ2-1	TRBV7-6	TGTGCCAGCAGCTTAGCTGGACAGGCCTACAATGAGCAGTTCTTC	CASSLAGQAYNEQFF
NA	NA	TRBJ2-1	TRBV7-8	TGTGCCAGCAGTTCCGGCAATGAGCAGTTCTTC	CASSSGNEQFF
NA	NA	TRBJ1-4	TRBV4-2	TGTGCCAGCAGCTTCCTAGGGGAAACTAATGAAAAACTGTTTTTT	CASSFLGETNEKLFF
few	TRBD2	TRBJ2-7	TRBV29-1	TGCAGCGTTACCCACGCCGGGACTAGCGGGAGAGGTCCCTACGAGCAGTACTTC	CSVTHAGTSGRGPYEQYF
NA	NA	TRBJ2-6	TRBV4-3	TGCGCCAGCAGCCAAGAACGGGGGACTGGGGCCAACGTCCTGACTTTC	CASSQERGTGANVLTF